What follows are 21 T cell receptor beta chains derived from one specimen sequenced in a study of identical twins. TCRdb passed the 5' RACE reads through MiXCR, listing each CDR3 protein once. Of 550,000 to 700,000 distinct CDR3 sequences in the sample, 21% are singletons; the top ten hold 4% to 5.5%. Another study also made use of these data, one on T cells expressing NK-cell markers.

Sequencing used PBMCs. The receptors shown here come from a woman between 18 and 29 years old in good health.

The chain combines TRBV29-1 with TRBJ2-1, with D uncertain. The V gene lost 6 bases and the J gene lost 0 bases, with 9 bases spanning the gap. The CDR3 covers 13 residues. Germline V lookup: CDR1 SQVTM, CDR2 ANQGSEA. The CDR3 region has the DNA TGCAGCGTCCAAACGGGCTCCTACAATGAGCAGTTCTTC. This translates into CSVQTGSYNEQFF.

The CDR3 nucleotides read TGCGCCAGCAGCTCCCGAGGTAGCGGGAGTAACAATGAGCAGTTCTTC. It codes for CASSSRGSGSNNEQFF. This sequence joins TRBV5-1 and TRBJ2-1; TRBD2 aligns across 9 bases. The V segment lost 3 bases and the J segment 5 bases; nucleotides outside the gene matches: 9. The V gene's germline CDR1 is SGHRS and CDR2 YFSETQ. The CDR3 covers 16 residues.

This clonotype appeared a few times. The V and J genes are TRBV5-1 and TRBJ2-2, with D maybe TRBD1 (6 bases). Between the trimmed V and J ends, which lost 9 bases and 1 base, there was a span of 7 bases. The CDR3 has 12 residues. The germline gives CDR1 SGHRS, CDR2 YFSETQ. The DNA for the CDR3 is TGCGCCACGACAGGGAACACCGGGGAGCTGTTTTTT. Residues: CATTGNTGELFF.

This clonotype was counted only a few times. The chain recombines TRBV6-6 with TRBJ2-7; 7 nucleotides agree with TRBD2. The V segment lost 6 bases and the J segment 5 bases; nucleotides outside the gene matches: 1. This CDR3 comprises 11 residues. Germline CDR1 MNHNY, CDR2 SVGAGI (reference sequence). CDR3: CASRLAHEQYF. For the CDR3, the DNA is TGTGCCAGCAGACTAGCGCACGAGCAGTACTTC.

This clonotype came up a few times. Here the CDR3 reads CASSQGQLYEQYF. CDR3 DNA: TGCGCCAGCAGCCAAGGACAGTTATACGAGCAGTACTTC. The chain joins TRBV5-1 to TRBJ2-7, with D maybe TRBD1 (6 bases). Germline CDR1 SGHRS, CDR2 YFSETQ. The V end lost 4 bases, the J end lost 4 bases, and 12 bases lay between the germline ends. CDR3 length equals 13 residues.

This clonotype was seen more than once but under ten times. The chain uses TRBV20-1 and TRBJ2-1; the D gene is possibly TRBD2 (5 bases). This CDR3 has 14 amino acids. Germline CDR1 reads DFQATT; CDR2 reads SNEGSKA (reference sequence). V was cut by 1 base and J by 6 bases, with 13 bases left in between. The CDR3 here is CSARAGLAFNEQFF. The CDR3 DNA follows: TGCAGTGCTAGAGCTGGACTCGCTTTCAATGAGCAGTTCTTC.

The gene calls are TRBV7-3 and TRBJ2-7; D not resolved. Germline V gene sequence: CDR1 SGHTA, CDR2 FQGTGA. This CDR3 is 12 amino acids long. Trimming shortened V by 5 bases and J by 5 bases, and 10 bases separated the two germline ends. This CDR3 reads CASSPPGNEQYF. CDR3 nucleotide sequence: TGTGCCAGCAGCCCTCCCGGTAACGAGCAGTACTTC.

In its sample, this clonotype was seen a few times. V gene TRBV5-1 combines with J gene TRBJ2-7; 7 nucleotides match TRBD1. This CDR3 region has 14 residues. Germline CDR1 reads SGHRS; CDR2 reads YFSETQ. V lost 0 bases, J lost 5 bases, and 5 bases stayed unmatched. The CDR3 nucleotides read TGCGCCAGCAGCTTGGAGGGGGCCGACAACGAGCAGTACTTC. This translates into CASSLEGADNEQYF.

This clonotype was picked up one time. V is TRBV10-3 and J is TRBJ1-3; D not resolved. V shed 4 bases and J shed 0 bases, with 13 bases lying between them. CDR3 length: 16 amino acids. CDR1 is ENHRY, CDR2 SYGVKD, per germline. Written as DNA, the CDR3 is TGTGCCATCAGTGGCGTCGGACCGATCTCTGGAAACACCATATATTTT. Translated, it gives CAISGVGPISGNTIYF.

This clonotype turned up a few times. The chain is built from TRBV29-1 and TRBJ1-5, with D perhaps TRBD1 (5 bases). From germline, CDR1 is SQVTM and CDR2 ANQGSEA. The CDR3 sequence is 14 residues long. V dropped 7 bases and J dropped 6 bases, with 19 bases sitting between them. This CDR3 reads CSATSPGFSQPQHF. The CDR3 DNA reads TGCAGCGCCACCTCCCCAGGGTTCAGTCAGCCCCAGCATTTT.

This clonotype was picked up many times. CDR3 sequence reads: CSAKDWFGTEAFF. As DNA, the CDR3 is TGCAGTGCCAAGGATTGGTTTGGCACTGAAGCTTTCTTT. The chain links TRBV20-1 to TRBJ1-1, with no clear D. The V end was cut by 6 bases, the J end by 4 bases, with 15 bases between. Germline V gene data show CDR1 as DFQATT and CDR2 as SNEGSKA (reference sequence). This CDR3 has 13 amino acids.

The gene calls are TRBV20-1 and TRBJ1-2; D remains ambiguous. Trimming removed 1 base at V and 8 bases at J, with 17 bases between. The CDR3 is 14 residues long. Germline V gene lookup returns CDR1 DFQATT and CDR2 SNEGSKA (reference sequence). For the CDR3, the DNA is TGCAGTGCTAGAGGAGGAGGACGATCCAACGGCTACACCTTC. It yields the protein CSARGGGRSNGYTF.

This clonotype showed up just a few times. The gene calls are TRBV6-5 and TRBJ2-5, with a weak D call TRBD2 (6 bases). The CDR3 totals 15 residues. The V end lost 2 bases, the J end lost 4 bases, and 14 bases lay between the germline ends. Germline CDR1 reads MNHEY; CDR2 reads SVGAGI. The CDR3 loop reads CASSYLGLQGETQYF. CDR3 nucleotides: TGTGCCAGCAGTTACCTCGGACTACAAGGAGAGACCCAGTACTTC.

This clonotype was detected many times. The chain is built from TRBV29-1 and TRBJ2-5, with D hard to call. Germline V CDR1 and CDR2: SQVTM, ANQGSEA. This CDR3 has 11 amino acids. The V end lost 7 bases, the J end lost 4 bases, and 10 bases lay between the germline ends. The CDR3 sequence is CSASLGETQYF. The CDR3 region has the DNA TGCAGCGCTTCACTCGGAGAGACCCAGTACTTC.

The chain uses TRBV7-2 and TRBJ2-4; 8 bases map to TRBD1. The V gene end was trimmed by 1 base and the J gene end by 7 bases; junction bases not matched to a gene: 3. CDR1 is SGHTA and CDR2 is FQGNSA in the germline V gene. This CDR3 spans 14 amino acids. The CDR3 sequence: CASSLGRTGNIQYF. The CDR3 region has the DNA TGTGCCAGCAGCTTAGGGAGGACAGGGAACATTCAGTACTTC.

This rearrangement joins TRBV15 to TRBJ1-3, with TRBD1 matching 7 bases. V was clipped by 5 bases and J by 7 bases; unmatched bases: 2. The CDR3 contains 12 residues. Germline V CDR1 and CDR2: LNHNV, YYDKDF (reference sequence). CDR3 sequence (DNA): TGTGCCACCAGCCCGACAGGGAACACCATATATTTT. It translates to CATSPTGNTIYF.

This clonotype was detected a few times. The chain combines TRBV10-3 with TRBJ1-6; D is unresolved. Germline loops: CDR1 ENHRY, CDR2 SYGVKD. Trimming took 11 bases from V and 9 from J, leaving 17 bases between them. The CDR3 has 13 residues. The CDR3: CAVSLTGISPLHF. The CDR3 DNA reads as TGTGCCGTTAGTCTCACCGGCATTTCACCCCTCCACTTT.

The genes are TRBV20-1 and TRBJ2-7, with D possibly matching TRBD1 (6 bases). The CDR3 sequence is 14 residues long. V was cut by 0 bases and J by 7 bases, with 16 bases left in between. Per germline, CDR1 DFQATT and CDR2 SNEGSKA (reference sequence). The DNA for the CDR3 is TGCAGTGCTAGAGAAGGGGGTCCAAGGCAGGAGCAGTACTTC. It yields the protein CSAREGGPRQEQYF.

This clonotype was seen ten or more times. The genes are TRBV9 and TRBJ2-3; 8 bases map to TRBD2. The V gene end was trimmed by 0 bases and the J gene end by 1 base; junction bases not matched to a gene: 4. The CDR3 loop spans 16 amino acids. Germline V gene sequence: CDR1 SGDLS, CDR2 YYNGEE. Here the CDR3 reads CASSVASSGRTDTQYF. The CDR3 nucleotides read TGTGCCAGCAGCGTAGCCTCTAGCGGGCGCACAGATACGCAGTATTTT.

This clonotype was seen a handful of times. The chain recombines TRBV12-3 or TRBV12-4 with TRBJ2-5; 10 positions match TRBD2. J was trimmed by 5 bases and V by 3 bases; bases with no gene match: 9. The CDR3 has 16 residues. The CDR3 DNA reads TGTGCCAGCAGTTTTTACCAGCGGGAGGGCCACGAGACCCAGTACTTC. Protein product: CASSFYQREGHETQYF.

The rearrangement uses TRBV6-2 or TRBV6-3 and TRBJ2-4, with D perhaps matching TRBD1 or TRBD2 (6 bases each). Trimming cost V 6 bases and J 4 bases, with 19 bases left between them. From germline, CDR1 is MNHEY and CDR2 SVGEGT. The CDR3 is 16 residues long. The CDR3 is CASRGGLVGRKNIQYF. The CDR3, as DNA: TGTGCCAGCAGAGGGGGGCTGGTGGGTAGGAAAAACATTCAGTACTTC.